The 23 T cell receptor beta chains reported below all come from one sample, sequenced in a study of PD-1 blockade in classical Hodgkin lymphoma. Using immunoSEQ multiplex PCR, the repertoire was profiled, and TCRdb retains in-frame clones only, with some absent. In the table there are 70,000 or so clones, over 90% of which are singletons. Time point here: newly diagnosed, previously untreated cHL patient sample. The sequenced sample was peripheral blood mononuclear cells (PBMCs). These receptor sequences come from a human donor with classical Hodgkin lymphoma.

V gene TRBV10-3 combines with J gene TRBJ2-7, with D possibly matching TRBD1 (7 bases). The CDR3 is 14 residues long. Trimming removed 2 bases from V and 2 bases from J, with 10 bases in between. The V gene's germline CDR1 is ENHRY and CDR2 SYGVKD. The DNA of the CDR3 is TGTGCCATCAGTGAGGCGGGACAGACCTACGAGCAGTACTTC. Its protein product is CAISEAGQTYEQYF.

This chain uses TRBV29-1 with TRBJ2-1; 9 bases align to TRBD2. The V and J ends lost 1 base and 6 bases, in that order; junction bases with no gene match: 4. From germline, CDR1 is SQVTM and CDR2 ANQGSEA. The CDR3 consists of 14 residues. The chain's CDR3 is CSVEVPSGANEQFF. The CDR3 DNA reads as TGCAGCGTTGAAGTCCCTAGCGGGGCCAATGAGCAGTTCTTC.

V usage is TRBV27 and J usage is TRBJ2-3; the match to TRBD1 covers 8 bases. In germline, CDR1 is MNHEY, CDR2 SMNVEV (reference sequence). The CDR3 contains 15 residues. V trimming: 4 bases; J trimming: 6 bases; junction bases outside the gene matches: 9. The CDR3 DNA reads as TGTGCCAGCAGTTCCGAGACAGGGGTGGGGGATACGCAGTATTTT. It yields the protein CASSSETGVGDTQYF.

V gene TRBV5-4 combines with J gene TRBJ2-1, with 12 bases matching TRBD2. This CDR3 is built from 16 residues. CDR1 SGHNT and CDR2 YYREEE come from the germline V gene (reference sequence). Losses at the gene ends were 4 bases for V and 8 bases for J; bases not matched to a gene: 10. The CDR3 reads CASSPIGTSGSHEQFF. As DNA, the CDR3 is TGTGCCAGCAGCCCAATCGGGACTAGCGGGTCCCATGAGCAGTTCTTC.

The rearrangement links TRBV5-1 to TRBJ1-4; D not certain. The CDR3 length is 14 residues. Trimming removed 1 base from V and 7 bases from J, with 11 bases in between. Germline assignment: CDR1 SGHRS and CDR2 YFSETQ. The CDR3 DNA sequence: TGCGCCAGCAGCTTGCTTGGTGGCGGTGAAAAACTGTTTTTT. Translated: CASSLLGGGEKLFF.

CDR3 DNA sequence: TGTGCCAGCAGCTTGGTAGGGCAAGGCACTGAAGCTTTCTTT. It translates to CASSLVGQGTEAFF. V is TRBV5-8 and J is TRBJ1-1; D is unresolved. V dropped 0 bases and J dropped 4 bases, with 10 bases sitting between them. Germline CDR1 SGHTS, CDR2 YDEGEE. There are 14 residues in the CDR3.

The gene calls are TRBV5-1 and TRBJ2-1; 10 bases fit TRBD2. V lost 4 bases and J lost 5; bases outside the gene matches: 9. CDR1 SGHRS and CDR2 YFSETQ come from the germline V gene. The CDR3 sequence is 16 residues long. The CDR3 reads CASSLMASGGNNEQFF. CDR3 DNA sequence: TGCGCCAGCAGCCTGATGGCTAGCGGGGGTAACAATGAGCAGTTCTTC.

V is TRBV25-1 and J is TRBJ2-1; 12 bases align to TRBD2. Germline-derived CDR1 and CDR2 are MGHDK and SYGVNS. Trimming took 6 bases from V and 6 from J; bases not matched to a gene: 3. This CDR3 is built from 14 residues. CDR3 sequence (DNA): TGTGCCAGCAGGACTAGCGGGAGTGTCAATGAGCAGTTCTTC. It is translated as CASRTSGSVNEQFF. Looking up the rest from reference TRBV25-1 and TRBJ2-1 gives the full variable domain: EADIYQTPRYLVIGTGKKITLECSQTMGHDKMYWYQQDPGMELHLIHYSYGVNSTEKGDLSSESTVSRIRTEHFPLTLESARPSHTSQYLCASRTSGSVNEQFFGPGTRLTVL.

About this clone itself: Other DNA sequences in this sample translate to the same CDR3. The rearrangement joins TRBV2 to TRBJ1-1; D not certain. The germline CDR1 and CDR2 sequences are SNHLY and FYNNEI. This CDR3 region has 12 residues. Trimming took 4 bases from V and 2 from J, leaving 5 bases between them. In DNA form, the CDR3 reads TGTGCCAGCAGTGTACTCAACACTGAAGCTTTCTTT. As protein: CASSVLNTEAFF.

The rearrangement joins TRBV15 to TRBJ1-5; D is ambiguous. Germline V lookup: CDR1 LNHNV, CDR2 YYDKDF (reference sequence). V lost 1 base and J lost 5, with 9 bases in between. This CDR3 is built from 14 residues. Here the CDR3 DNA reads TGTGCCACCAGCAGAGGGTCCGGAGATCAGCCCCAGCATTTT. This codes for CATSRGSGDQPQHF.

The J gene is TRBJ2-3, the V gene TRBV5-1; no clear D gene. V was cut by 3 bases and J by 4 bases, with 9 bases left in between. The CDR3 consists of 13 residues. Germline V gives CDR1 SGHRS, CDR2 YFSETQ. CDR3 nucleotides: TGCGCCAGCAGCTCAGCCCTAGCAGATACGCAGTATTTT. Translation gives CASSSALADTQYF.

The chain employs TRBV11-3 and TRBJ2-3, with a possible D match to TRBD2 (6 bases). The CDR3 length is 14 residues. Germline V gene data show CDR1 as SGHNT and CDR2 as YENEEA. V lost 4 bases, J lost 3 bases, and 11 bases lay in between. The CDR3 DNA reads as TGTGCCAGCAGCTCTGTTGGGGGGACAGATACGCAGTATTTT. This gives the protein CASSSVGGTDTQYF.

This chain links TRBV14 with TRBJ1-1; D is uncertain. Trimming left V 0 bases short and J 0 bases short, with 2 bases between. The CDR3 is made up of 13 amino acids. CDR1 and CDR2 from the germline V gene are SGHDN and FVKESK. The CDR3 DNA follows: TGTGCCAGCAGCCAAGACCTGAACACTGAAGCTTTCTTT. Translated, it gives CASSQDLNTEAFF.

The chain combines TRBV6-6 with TRBJ2-3, with D possibly TRBD2 on 5 matching bases. In germline, CDR1 is MNHNY, CDR2 SVGAGI (reference sequence). The CDR3 spans 15 residues. With 5 bases removed from V and 5 bases from J, the gap between germline ends came to 17 bases. For the CDR3, the DNA is TGTGCCAGCAGTCGAGGGAGAGGGCCTCTAGATACGCAGTATTTT. Its translation: CASSRGRGPLDTQYF.

V is TRBV9 and J is TRBJ2-6; 14 bases line up with TRBD2. Trimming took 3 bases from V and 0 from J; bases not matched to a gene: 5. This CDR3 contains 19 residues. Germline CDR1 SGDLS, CDR2 YYNGEE. The CDR3 here is CASSASTSGGASGANVLTF. The CDR3 nucleotides are TGTGCCAGCAGCGCCTCGACTAGCGGGGGGGCCTCTGGGGCCAACGTCCTGACTTTC.

The chain uses TRBV7-8 and TRBJ2-5, with 13 bases matching TRBD2. The germline V gene has CDR1 SGHVS and CDR2 FQNEAQ. CDR3 length equals 18 residues. The junction had 13 bases not matched to a gene; V was cut back by 4 bases and J by 5 bases. The chain's CDR3 is CASSSSTRLAGGGETQYF. The DNA for the CDR3 is TGTGCCAGCAGCTCCTCAACTCGACTAGCGGGGGGAGGGGAGACCCAGTACTTC.

The chain employs TRBV5-4 and TRBJ2-2; a possible D gene is TRBD2 (6 bases). The CDR3 consists of 15 residues. Trimming pared 0 bases from V and 3 bases from J, leaving 9 bases between. Germline V gene lookup returns CDR1 SGHNT and CDR2 YYREEE (reference sequence). As DNA, the CDR3 is TGTGCCAGCAGCTTGGGGGGAGGCGACACCGGGGAGCTGTTTTTT. Translating it yields CASSLGGGDTGELFF.

The sample holds a few counts of this clone. The genes are TRBV5-6 and TRBJ1-5, with D unresolved. The germline gives CDR1 SGHDT, CDR2 YYEEEE. There are 15 residues in the CDR3. V lost 0 bases and J 2 bases, leaving 9 bases between the germline ends. In nucleotides, the CDR3 is TGTGCCAGCAGCTTGGTGGGTTTGGGCAATCAGCCCCAGCATTTT. As protein: CASSLVGLGNQPQHF. The complete variable domain, with remaining parts taken from reference TRBV5-6 and TRBJ1-5, reads DAGVTQSPTHLIKTRGQQVTLRCSPKSGHDTVSWYQQALGQGPQFIFQYYEEEERQRGNFPDRFSGHQFPNYSSELNVNALLLGDSALYLCASSLVGLGNQPQHFGDGTRLSIL.

This clone has a handful of counts. CDR3 amino acids: CASSDSPGGNEQFF. CDR3 sequence (DNA): TGTGCCAGCAGTGACTCCCCAGGGGGCAATGAGCAGTTCTTC. The chain combines TRBV6-4 with TRBJ2-1, with 7 bases aligning to TRBD1. This CDR3 comprises 14 residues. Germline loops: CDR1 MRHNA, CDR2 SNTAGT. With V trimmed by 0 bases and J by 6 bases, 2 bases remained unmatched.

This chain's CDR3 is CASSPSGTSGRVWETQYF. CDR3 in DNA: TGTGCCAGCAGCCCATCCGGGACTAGCGGGAGGGTCTGGGAGACCCAGTACTTC. The chain employs TRBV9 and TRBJ2-5; TRBD2 agrees at 16 bases. The germline V gene encodes CDR1 SGDLS and CDR2 YYNGEE. This CDR3 has 18 amino acids. V lost 4 bases to trimming and J lost 5 bases; unmatched junction nucleotides: 11.

The rearrangement links TRBV9 to TRBJ1-6; a possible D gene is TRBD1 (5 bases). Trimming left V 0 bases short and J 5 bases short, with 12 bases between. In germline, CDR1 is SGDLS, CDR2 YYNGEE. The CDR3 is 16 amino acids. The CDR3 region has the DNA TGTGCCAGCAGCGTAGGGGCAGGGAGTCATAATTCACCCCTCCACTTT. Its protein is CASSVGAGSHNSPLHF.

The gene calls are TRBV11-2 and TRBJ2-5; perhaps TRBD1 as D (5 bases). The germline CDR1 and CDR2 sequences are SGHAT and FQNNGV. The V end lost 5 bases, the J end lost 5 bases, and 15 bases lay between the germline ends. The CDR3 is 14 amino acids. CDR3: CASSLASGSETQYF. In DNA form, the CDR3 reads TGTGCCAGCAGCCTGGCCTCAGGGTCTGAGACCCAGTACTTC. The complete variable domain, with remaining parts taken from reference TRBV11-2 and TRBJ2-5, reads EAGVAQSPRYKIIEKRQSVAFWCNPISGHATLYWYQQILGQGPKLLIQFQNNGVVDDSQLPKDRFSAERLKGVDSTLKIQPAKLEDSAVYLCASSLASGSETQYFGPGTRLLVL.

The table lists this clone with a count of one. The rearrangement joins TRBV5-6 to TRBJ1-1, with unresolved D. Germline values: CDR1 SGHDT, CDR2 YYEEEE. V dropped 0 bases and J dropped 4 bases, with 7 bases sitting between them. The CDR3 totals 13 residues. The CDR3 spells CASSLADFTEAFF. CDR3 nucleotide sequence: TGTGCCAGCAGCTTGGCGGATTTCACTGAAGCTTTCTTT.